Below, 27 T cell receptor beta chains from the same sample are listed, as sequenced in a study of blood T cell repertoires in COVID-19. Repertoires were generated with immunoSEQ multiplex PCR, while TCRdb's copy carries only in-frame clones and drops some. This table has 250,000 to 300,000 clones, 88% appearing once. Material for sequencing was peripheral blood. The origin of the receptors is a woman in her thirties with COVID-19, enrolled during active disease.

This chain uses TRBV28 with TRBJ1-4; 7 bases map to TRBD1. CDR3 length: 15 amino acids. Germline trimming cut 4 bases from V and 10 bases from J; bases unmatched to any gene: 12. CDR1 and CDR2 from the germline V gene are MDHEN and SYDVKM. The CDR3 sequence is CASSSPPRGQGKLFF. DNA for the CDR3: TGTGCCAGCAGTTCCCCCCCGAGGGGGCAGGGAAAACTGTTTTTT. The variable domain in full, with the rest retrieved from reference TRBV28 and TRBJ1-4, is DVKVTQSSRYLVKRTGEKVFLECVQDMDHENMFWYRQDPGLGLRLIYFSYDVKMKEKGDIPEGYSVSREKKERFSLILESASTNQTSMYLCASSSPPRGQGKLFFGSGTQLSVL.

This chain connects TRBV18 to TRBJ2-3; D gene ambiguous. The germline V gene has CDR1 KGHSH and CDR2 LQKENI. The V end was cut by 5 bases, the J end by 4 bases, with 13 bases between. The CDR3 is 14 amino acids. The DNA for the CDR3 is TGTGCCAGCTCATCCACCCGGTTCCCAGATACGCAGTATTTT. This gives the protein CASSSTRFPDTQYF.

The chain has TRBV19 and TRBJ2-1; 10 nucleotides match TRBD1. CDR3 length: 15 residues. The V and J ends lost 7 bases and 0 bases, in that order; junction bases with no gene match: 3. From germline, CDR1 is LNHDA and CDR2 SQIVND (reference sequence). CDR3 region: CASKGDRGSYNEQFF. The CDR3 coding sequence is TGTGCCAGTAAAGGGGACAGGGGCTCCTACAATGAGCAGTTCTTC. Using reference TRBV19 and TRBJ2-1 for the parts outside the CDR3, the full variable domain is DGGITQSPKYLFRKEGQNVTLSCEQNLNHDAMYWYRQDPGQGLRLIYYSQIVNDFQKGDIAEGYSVSREKKESFPLTVTSAQKNPTAFYLCASKGDRGSYNEQFFGPGTRLTVL.

This rearrangement joins TRBV5-4 to TRBJ2-4; D perhaps matches TRBD2 (6 bases). CDR1 SGHNT and CDR2 YYREEE come from the germline V gene (reference sequence). V dropped 3 bases and J dropped 7 bases, with 14 bases sitting between them. The CDR3 runs 14 residues. In DNA, the CDR3 is TGTGCCAGCAGCTCCGGGAGAGATTCGAACATTCAGTACTTC. Protein sequence: CASSSGRDSNIQYF.

The V and J genes are TRBV19 and TRBJ2-2, with 13 nucleotides matching TRBD2. V shed 6 bases and J 5 bases; nucleotides not matched to a gene: 12. CDR3 size: 18 residues. Looked up from germline, CDR1 is LNHDA and CDR2 is SQIVND (reference sequence). The CDR3 here is CASSTYRGTSGITGELFF. In DNA form, the CDR3 reads TGTGCCAGTAGCACTTACAGGGGGACTAGCGGGATAACCGGGGAGCTGTTTTTT.

The gene calls are TRBV30 and TRBJ1-2, with a tentative D call TRBD1 (5 bases). The germline V gene encodes CDR1 GTSNPN and CDR2 SVGIG (reference sequence). The CDR3 loop spans 14 amino acids. Trimming removed 5 bases at V and 2 bases at J, with 15 bases between. The CDR3 bases are TGTGCCTGGCCGCGGCACAGGACAAACTATGGCTACACCTTC. Amino acid sequence: CAWPRHRTNYGYTF.

This chain joins TRBV6-5 and TRBJ2-2, with a possible D match to TRBD2 (5 bases). Germline lookup yields CDR1 MNHEY and CDR2 SVGAGI. Trimming cost V 5 bases and J 6 bases, with 16 bases left between them. This CDR3 region has 15 residues. The CDR3 loop is CASSPPGPRAGELFF. The CDR3 bases are TGTGCCAGCAGTCCGCCCGGACCGAGGGCCGGGGAGCTGTTTTTT.

The chain uses TRBV25-1 and TRBJ2-7; no clear D gene. Germline CDR1 is MGHDK and CDR2 is SYGVNS. This CDR3 comprises 14 residues. The V and J ends lost 10 bases and 1 base respectively, with 17 bases between them. The CDR3 loop reads CATRPSIVSYEQYF. DNA of the CDR3: TGTGCCACCCGTCCCTCGATAGTTTCCTACGAGCAGTACTTC.

Points on this clone: Other DNA sequences from this sample encode an identical CDR3 as well. CDR3 protein: CAWSVGQGYEQYF. As DNA, the CDR3 is TGTGCCTGGAGTGTTGGACAGGGTTACGAGCAGTACTTC. The rearrangement links TRBV30 to TRBJ2-7, with 8 positions matching TRBD1. Germline assignment: CDR1 GTSNPN and CDR2 SVGIG (reference sequence). CDR3 length: 13 amino acids. Losses at the gene ends were 0 bases for V and 4 bases for J; bases not matched to a gene: 2.

V and J are TRBV10-1 and TRBJ2-5, with TRBD2 identical over 10 bases. The CDR3 length is 15 residues. J was trimmed by 5 bases and V by 3 bases; bases with no gene match: 6. The germline gives CDR1 WNHNN, CDR2 SYGVQD (reference sequence). CDR3 in amino acids: CASSEASGSGETQYF. DNA of the CDR3: TGCGCCAGCAGTGAAGCTAGCGGGAGCGGGGAGACCCAGTACTTC.

The rearrangement joins TRBV25-1 to TRBJ2-2, with no clear D. Germline loops: CDR1 MGHDK, CDR2 SYGVNS. The CDR3 contains 13 residues. V was pared by 4 bases and J by 6 bases, with 9 bases between. CDR3: CASSALGPGELFF. The CDR3 nucleotides are TGTGCCAGCAGTGCCCTAGGCCCCGGGGAGCTGTTTTTT.

In DNA form, the CDR3 reads TGTGCCAGCAGCCAAGATCTAGAGGGGGCTGGCACTGAAGCTTTCTTT. Protein: CASSQDLEGAGTEAFF. The chain links TRBV14 to TRBJ1-1; 7 bases are shared with TRBD1. The junction had 8 bases not matched to a gene; V was cut back by 0 bases and J by 4 bases. The germline V gene encodes CDR1 SGHDN and CDR2 FVKESK. The length of the CDR3 is 16 residues.

About this clone: This CDR3 is also generated by other DNA sequences in the sample. The CDR3 coding sequence is TGCGCCAGCAGCCTAAGACAGGGCACAGATACGCAGTATTTT. Translation: CASSLRQGTDTQYF. The chain uses TRBV5-1 and TRBJ2-3, with D perhaps matching TRBD1 (6 bases). Deletions cut 4 bases from V and 1 base from J, with 10 bases between. Looked up from germline, CDR1 is SGHRS and CDR2 is YFSETQ. The CDR3 consists of 14 residues.

In this sample, this clone turned up once. This chain joins TRBV10-3 and TRBJ2-7; 11 nucleotides agree with TRBD2. The CDR3 has 14 amino acids. Germline V gene sequence: CDR1 ENHRY, CDR2 SYGVKD. Germline trimming cut 6 bases from V and 6 bases from J; bases unmatched to any gene: 7. CDR3 nucleotide sequence: TGTGCCATCAGCTCATTAGGGACTAGCGGCGAGCAGTACTTC. Its translation is CAISSLGTSGEQYF.

The CDR3 region has the DNA TGTGCCAGCAGGTCCGGACAGTCCCTTAACACTGAAGCTTTCTTT. Translation: CASRSGQSLNTEAFF. J is TRBJ1-1 and V is TRBV5-4; a weak D match, TRBD1 (6 bases). The ends were cut back, 5 bases at V and 2 bases at J, with 16 bases in the middle. From germline, CDR1 is SGHNT and CDR2 YYREEE (reference sequence). This CDR3 spans 15 amino acids. Full variable domain (rest looked up from reference TRBV5-4 and TRBJ1-1): ETGVTQSPTHLIKTRGQQVTLRCSSQSGHNTVSWYQQALGQGPQFIFQYYREEENGRGNFPPRFSGLQFPNYSSELNVNALELDDSALYLCASRSGQSLNTEAFFGQGTRLTVV.

V gene TRBV28 combines with J gene TRBJ1-1; 8 bases fit TRBD1. CDR3 length: 13 amino acids. CDR1 and CDR2 from the germline V gene are MDHEN and SYDVKM. V was clipped by 10 bases and J by 5 bases; unmatched bases: 9. This CDR3 is CAIRRQGWTEAFF. As DNA, the CDR3 is TGTGCCATCCGAAGACAGGGGTGGACTGAAGCTTTCTTT. Filled out from reference TRBV28 and TRBJ1-1, the complete variable domain reads DVKVTQSSRYLVKRTGEKVFLECVQDMDHENMFWYRQDPGLGLRLIYFSYDVKMKEKGDIPEGYSVSREKKERFSLILESASTNQTSMYLCAIRRQGWTEAFFGQGTRLTVV.

The chain employs TRBV27 and TRBJ2-5; D call uncertain. The V and J ends lost 5 bases and 2 bases respectively, with 6 bases between them. This CDR3 region has 12 residues. The germline CDR1 and CDR2 sequences are MNHEY and SMNVEV (reference sequence). As DNA, the CDR3 is TGTGCCAGCAGTACATCACAAGAGACCCAGTACTTC. It yields the protein CASSTSQETQYF.

The J gene is TRBJ2-6, the V gene TRBV19; 12 bases are shared with TRBD2. The germline V gene encodes CDR1 LNHDA and CDR2 SQIVND (reference sequence). Trimming took 6 bases from V and 3 from J; bases not matched to a gene: 9. This CDR3 contains 18 residues. The chain's CDR3 is CASSRTTSGGFGANVLTF. CDR3 in DNA: TGTGCCAGTAGCCGGACGACTAGCGGGGGCTTTGGGGCCAACGTCCTGACTTTC.

The chain combines TRBV27 with TRBJ1-6; TRBD1 matches at 7 bases. The J segment lost 7 bases and the V segment lost 2 bases, leaving 5 bases of the junction unmatched. Germline V CDR1 and CDR2: MNHEY, SMNVEV (reference sequence). CDR3 size: 15 residues. CDR3 amino acids: CASSLDGTANSPLHF. CDR3 bases: TGTGCCAGCAGTTTAGATGGGACAGCGAATTCACCCCTCCACTTT.

This clone was seen once. J is TRBJ2-7 and V is TRBV6-2 or TRBV6-3; 9 bases fit TRBD2. The CDR3 consists of 16 residues. V lost 2 bases to trimming and J lost 3 bases; unmatched junction nucleotides: 8. Per germline, CDR1 MNHEY and CDR2 SVGEGT. The CDR3 DNA reads TGTGCCAGCAGTTACGGAGCTAGCGGGACTTACTACGAGCAGTACTTC. Translation gives CASSYGASGTYYEQYF.

The chain uses TRBV2 and TRBJ1-2, with D tentatively TRBD1 (5 bases). V shed 3 bases and J shed 6 bases, with 17 bases lying between them. Germline V gene data show CDR1 as SNHLY and CDR2 as FYNNEI. CDR3 length: 15 amino acids. The CDR3 sequence is CASSDRDFPVNGYTF. Here the CDR3 DNA reads TGTGCCAGCAGTGATAGGGACTTCCCTGTTAATGGCTACACCTTC.

The genes are TRBV4-1 and TRBJ2-5, with D perhaps TRBD2 (5 bases). Trimming stripped 0 bases from V and 2 bases from J, with 10 bases between. Germline CDR1 MGHRA, CDR2 YSYEKL. The CDR3 is made up of 15 amino acids. CDR3 region: CASSQDPGTQETQYF. Written as DNA, the CDR3 is TGCGCCAGCAGCCAAGACCCGGGAACACAAGAGACCCAGTACTTC.

The V call is TRBV28, the J call TRBJ1-3; D might be TRBD1 (6 bases). Per the germline V gene, CDR1 is MDHEN and CDR2 is SYDVKM. Trimming removed 6 bases at V and 4 bases at J, with 16 bases between. The CDR3 has 15 residues. The CDR3 DNA is TGTGCCAGCAGAGGACAAATCAGGGGCGGAAACACCATATATTTT. Residues: CASRGQIRGGNTIYF. Based on the CDR3 plus reference TRBV28 and TRBJ1-3, the full variable domain is DVKVTQSSRYLVKRTGEKVFLECVQDMDHENMFWYRQDPGLGLRLIYFSYDVKMKEKGDIPEGYSVSREKKERFSLILESASTNQTSMYLCASRGQIRGGNTIYFGEGSWLTVV.

V gene TRBV19 combines with J gene TRBJ2-1, with D perhaps TRBD2 (5 bases). The germline V gene encodes CDR1 LNHDA and CDR2 SQIVND (reference sequence). This CDR3 has 15 residues. Between the trimmed V and J ends, which lost 8 bases and 6 bases, there was a span of 20 bases. CDR3 amino acids: CASSHRGSFGNEQFF. The CDR3 nucleotides are TGTGCCAGTTCCCACCGGGGTTCGTTCGGCAATGAGCAGTTCTTC. Full variable domain (outside the CDR3, taken from reference TRBV19 and TRBJ2-1): DGGITQSPKYLFRKEGQNVTLSCEQNLNHDAMYWYRQDPGQGLRLIYYSQIVNDFQKGDIAEGYSVSREKKESFPLTVTSAQKNPTAFYLCASSHRGSFGNEQFFGPGTRLTVL.

The J gene is TRBJ2-7, the V gene TRBV6-2 or TRBV6-3; D possibly corresponds to TRBD2 (7 bases). Per the germline V gene, CDR1 is MNHEY and CDR2 is SVGEGT. CDR3 length: 15 residues. Trimming removed 2 bases from V and 5 bases from J, with 16 bases in between. The CDR3 DNA reads as TGTGCCAGCAGTTACGGGGGGCGGGAGCTCGACGAGCAGTACTTC. Amino acid sequence: CASSYGGRELDEQYF.

The chain uses TRBV28 and TRBJ1-6; D is ambiguous. Looked up from germline, CDR1 is MDHEN and CDR2 is SYDVKM. V lost 2 bases and J 5 bases, leaving 7 bases between the germline ends. CDR3 length: 14 residues. The CDR3 nucleotides are TGTGCCAGCAGTTTACACAGAAATAATTCACCCCTCCACTTT. Its protein is CASSLHRNNSPLHF.

The count of this clone is one. The V call is TRBV4-3, the J call TRBJ1-5, with D possibly TRBD1 on 5 matching bases. V was cut by 4 bases and J by 3 bases, with 10 bases left in between. Looked up from germline, CDR1 is LGHNA and CDR2 is YSLEER. This CDR3 region has 14 residues. In nucleotides, the CDR3 is TGCGCCAGCAGCCCCCGACAGAACAATCAGCCCCAGCATTTT. This encodes CASSPRQNNQPQHF.